This section outlines one TCR beta chain sequence together with its context. This clone's antigen is unknown. Per-base qualities were not stored, and no clone one base away is much larger. The trim is 5 bases for V and 2 bases for J, with a gap of 10 bases between the germline ends. According to the germline V gene, CDR1 reads SGDLS and CDR2 reads YYNGEE. The CDR3, from cysteine to phenylalanine, totals 13 residues. The entry retains the CDR3 DNA only, 39 bases that are in frame from base 1. These data come from a study of shared clonotypes between healthy human individuals (dated by TCRdb to between 2020 and 2021). Broadly, across the study: A couple of women and a few men aged 18 to 49 years were included in the cohort. The study deeply sequenced blood TCR repertoires of several healthy adults to estimate repertoire size and the extent of clonotype sharing between individuals. Different laboratories and diverse techniques were used to prepare libraries and sequence TCR repertoires, to increase sequencing depth and limit assay-specific biases. Per donor, leukapheresis produced somewhere between about 0.94 and 9.5 billion PBMCs. The study at large found these results: Sampling was restricted to blood, and TCR repertoires in tissue are likely to differ from TCR repertoires in blood. The genetic and exposure-history diversity represented was limited by the small number of donors. Pairwise subsampling indicated that sequencing depth was expected to affect the degree of clonotype sharing among donors.

TCR CDR3 regions were amplified from genomic DNA by multiplex PCR using the deep immunoSEQ assay. Extracted genomic DNA from each cell subset was distributed evenly across all wells of several immunoSEQ 96-well plates, and each plate was treated as a replicate. For unsorted PBMC, roughly 330 ng genomic DNA, equal to about 30,000 T cell genomes, was loaded into each replicate PCR. Ten immunoSEQ deep assay plates were used to sequence the unsorted PBMC genomic DNA. The purified libraries were quantified using a Qubit 3.0 fluorometer, sized with a Bioanalyzer 2100, and then quantified again using the KAPA Library Quantification kit. Every immunoSEQ 96-well plate was sequenced on a separate single-read 150-cycle Illumina NextSeq 550 flow cell. The authors' pipeline ran thus. Because the immunoSEQ output held only junctional sequences and lacked quality scores, the filtering could not match the filtering applied to full-length reads. Sequences were annotated with PyIR, a Python wrapper for IgBLAST v1.9, and V/J genes and CDR3 were assigned using IMGT germline references. Reads were filtered out if the reads had weak V/J assignments (E-value above 1e-6), no CDR3, stop codons, out-of-frame junctions, or ambiguous translated residues. A V3J clonotype was defined by an identical inferred V gene, J gene, and CDR3 amino acid sequence. To compute the percentage overlap between repertoires, the number of shared unique clonotypes was divided by the size of the smaller repertoire. RTK rarefaction, the Chao1 estimator, and Recon v2.1 estimates of unobserved clonotypes were used to assess repertoire richness. This immuneACCESS table, as held by TCRdb, lists in-frame sequences with V and J called but not all clones. Of the missing ones, under half trace to an unresolved V gene in checked studies; the others have no known cause. That table gives V, J and clone size, and the DNA gave D and trimming. This sample holds more than 400,000 clones; 70% to 85% were observed only once. The top ten hold more than 10% of the sample.

The donors were healthy, HIV-negative adults who had no recently reported acute infections or vaccinations. All donors were Caucasian adults living in Nashville, Tennessee, USA. For unsorted samples, tens of millions of PBMCs were counted, and genomic DNA was extracted using the QIAamp DNA Blood Mini kit. After blood collection by leukapheresis, PBMCs were isolated using Ficoll-Histopaque density gradient centrifugation and then cryopreserved in the vapor phase of liquid nitrogen. The receptor chain draws on TRBV9 and TRBJ1-1; no D gene is confidently identified. Sequencing was performed on PBMCs. The origin of this receptor is a woman aged 40 to 50 in good health. Some clones in this sample may be carry-over from other donors' samples. The sequenced DNA: TGTGCCAGCAGTGTCCAGGCCAACACTGAAGCTTTCTTT. The encoded protein is CASSVQANTEAFF.